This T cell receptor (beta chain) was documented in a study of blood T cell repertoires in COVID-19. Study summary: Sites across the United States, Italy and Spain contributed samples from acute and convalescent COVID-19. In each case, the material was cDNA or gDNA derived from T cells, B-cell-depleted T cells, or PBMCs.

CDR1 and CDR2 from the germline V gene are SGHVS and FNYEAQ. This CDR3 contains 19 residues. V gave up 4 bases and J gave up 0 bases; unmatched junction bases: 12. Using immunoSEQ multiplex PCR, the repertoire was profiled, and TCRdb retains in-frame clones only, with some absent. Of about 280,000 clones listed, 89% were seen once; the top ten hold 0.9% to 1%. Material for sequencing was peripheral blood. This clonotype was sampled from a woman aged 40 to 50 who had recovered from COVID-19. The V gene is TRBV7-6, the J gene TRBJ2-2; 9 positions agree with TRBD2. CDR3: CASSSPSGAAISNTGELFF. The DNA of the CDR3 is TGTGCCAGCAGCTCCCCTAGCGGGGCCGCGATATCGAACACCGGGGAGCTGTTTTTT.